A single sample gave rise to the 19 T cell receptor beta chains below, sequenced in a study of blood T cell repertoires in COVID-19. Libraries were prepared by immunoSEQ multiplex PCR; TCRdb keeps only in-frame clonotypes and omits some of them. In the table there are fewer than 200,000 clones, 82% of which are singletons. The sequenced sample consisted of peripheral blood. These receptors all stem from an older woman with COVID-19, enrolled during active disease.

The J gene is TRBJ2-7, the V gene TRBV7-2; 8 bases are a match to TRBD1. The V gene end was trimmed by 5 bases and the J gene end by 1 base; junction bases not matched to a gene: 4. This CDR3 is 14 amino acids long. CDR1 is SGHTA and CDR2 is FQGNSA in the germline V gene. DNA of the CDR3: TGTGCCAGCAGCCCCAGGACAGGGTCCTACGAGCAGTACTTC. This gives the protein CASSPRTGSYEQYF.

V is TRBV18 and J is TRBJ1-1; D is ambiguous. Germline V lookup: CDR1 KGHSH, CDR2 LQKENI. The CDR3 spans 13 residues. V lost 6 bases to trimming and J lost 4 bases, with 12 bases between them. DNA of the CDR3: TGTGCCAGCTCGCCGGGCGGGTTCACTGAAGCTTTCTTT. Translated, it gives CASSPGGFTEAFF.

The J gene is TRBJ1-1, the V gene TRBV12-3 or TRBV12-4; TRBD1 is a possible D gene (6 bases). CDR3 length equals 12 residues. V dropped 7 bases and J dropped 7 bases, with 13 bases sitting between them. The CDR3 sequence is CASNIDRIEAFF. CDR3 bases: TGTGCCAGCAATATCGACAGGATTGAAGCTTTCTTT.

The genes are TRBV10-3 and TRBJ1-3, with D perhaps TRBD1 (5 bases). Germline CDR1 reads ENHRY; CDR2 reads SYGVKD. The CDR3 runs 14 residues. V was cut by 6 bases and J by 11 bases, with 20 bases left in between. The CDR3 loop reads CAISQGSRVDPIYF. CDR3 nucleotides: TGTGCCATCAGCCAGGGTAGCAGGGTGGATCCCATATATTTT.

V is TRBV7-8 and J is TRBJ2-2; possibly TRBD1 for D (5 bases). Germline V CDR1 and CDR2: SGHVS, FQNEAQ. This CDR3 contains 14 residues. Trimming took 5 bases from V and 2 from J, leaving 9 bases between them. The CDR3 loop is CASSPDINTGELFF. As DNA, the CDR3 is TGTGCCAGCAGCCCGGACATTAACACCGGGGAGCTGTTTTTT.

The chain couples TRBV5-1 to TRBJ1-4, with a tentative D call TRBD1 (5 bases). The CDR3 totals 14 residues. Germline lookup yields CDR1 SGHRS and CDR2 YFSETQ. The V end was cut by 0 bases, the J end by 6 bases, with 9 bases between. The DNA for the CDR3 is TGCGCCAGCAGCTTGGCCTTAGGGGATGAAAAACTGTTTTTT. This gives the protein CASSLALGDEKLFF.

The V and J genes are TRBV10-3 and TRBJ1-4; TRBD1 aligns across 10 bases. V lost 10 bases and J lost 6; bases outside the gene matches: 8. Germline CDR1 is ENHRY and CDR2 is SYGVKD. This CDR3 has 14 amino acids. CDR3 nucleotide sequence: TGTGCCACTCTAGCCGGGACAGGGGATGAAAAACTGTTTTTT. The encoded protein is CATLAGTGDEKLFF.

This rearrangement joins TRBV7-3 to TRBJ2-7; 9 nucleotides match TRBD2. Germline V gene sequence: CDR1 SGHTA, CDR2 FQGTGA. The CDR3 length is 15 residues. Unmatched junction bases numbered 8, after V lost 1 base and J lost 7 bases. CDR3 nucleotides: TGTGCCAGCAGCTTAAAGGCGGGAGGGCCGGTTGAGCAGTACTTC. Protein product: CASSLKAGGPVEQYF.

This sequence joins TRBV28 and TRBJ2-7, with TRBD1 identical over 11 bases. V lost 6 bases, J lost 4 bases, and 8 bases stayed unmatched. Germline V gives CDR1 MDHEN, CDR2 SYDVKM. This CDR3 spans 15 amino acids. The CDR3 nucleotides are TGTGCCAGCAGCCCCCCGGGACAGGGGGGATACGAGCAGTACTTC. Encoded protein: CASSPPGQGGYEQYF.

This clone was observed at least ten times. This rearrangement joins TRBV30 to TRBJ1-3; D ambiguous. There are 15 residues in the CDR3. V gave up 3 bases and J gave up 1 base, with 13 bases separating them. CDR1 is GTSNPN, CDR2 SVGIG, per germline (reference sequence). The chain's CDR3 is CAWSRDSGSGNTIYF. The CDR3 coding sequence is TGTGCCTGGAGCAGAGATTCAGGATCTGGAAACACCATATATTTT.

This chain links TRBV7-8 with TRBJ1-3; possible D gene TRBD1, 5 bases. CDR1 is SGHVS and CDR2 is FQNEAQ in the germline V gene. V lost 1 base and J 2 bases, leaving 9 bases between the germline ends. The CDR3 covers 15 residues. The CDR3 DNA is TGTGCCAGCAGCTTAGGGGGGGAGGCTGGAAACACCATATATTTT. It yields the protein CASSLGGEAGNTIYF.

The genes are TRBV5-4 and TRBJ2-5, with 9 bases fitting TRBD1. V shed 2 bases, J shed 4 bases, and the junction held 3 bases outside the gene matches. The CDR3 runs 14 residues. CDR1 and CDR2 (germline): SGHNT, YYREEE (reference sequence). The CDR3 DNA follows: TGTGCCAGCAGCTTTGGACAGGGGAGAGAGACCCAGTACTTC. This translates into CASSFGQGRETQYF.

This clone was observed once. The chain uses TRBV2 and TRBJ1-1; 9 bases agree with TRBD1. V gave up 6 bases and J gave up 0 bases; unmatched junction bases: 14. Germline V lookup: CDR1 SNHLY, CDR2 FYNNEI. The CDR3 totals 18 residues. CDR3 sequence: CASRQPFLQGAMNTEAFF. The CDR3 coding sequence is TGTGCCAGCAGGCAACCATTCCTACAGGGGGCGATGAACACTGAAGCTTTCTTT.

This chain uses TRBV19 with TRBJ2-1; TRBD2 is a possible D gene (6 bases). This CDR3 contains 14 residues. The V end lost 7 bases, the J end lost 7 bases, and 17 bases lay between the germline ends. Germline values: CDR1 LNHDA, CDR2 SQIVND (reference sequence). For the CDR3, the DNA is TGTGCCAGTACCACCCTACGGGGGAAGAATGAGCAGTTCTTC. As protein: CASTTLRGKNEQFF.

The chain couples TRBV7-2 to TRBJ2-3; 8 bases map to TRBD2. The germline gives CDR1 SGHTA, CDR2 FQGNSA. Losses at the gene ends were 3 bases for V and 1 base for J; bases not matched to a gene: 6. The CDR3 runs to 16 residues. The CDR3 bases are TGTGCCAGCAGCTTCCCTTTCGGGGGGGGCACAGATACGCAGTATTTT. Amino acid sequence: CASSFPFGGGTDTQYF.

The chain has TRBV19 and TRBJ1-1, with TRBD1 matching over 9 bases. V gave up 5 bases and J gave up 5 bases; unmatched junction bases: 6. The CDR3 extends over 14 amino acids. CDR1 LNHDA and CDR2 SQIVND come from the germline V gene (reference sequence). CDR3 region: CASSSGQGGTEAFF. DNA of the CDR3: TGTGCCAGTAGTTCGGGACAGGGAGGGACTGAAGCTTTCTTT. Full variable domain (missing parts from reference TRBV19 and TRBJ1-1): DGGITQSPKYLFRKEGQNVTLSCEQNLNHDAMYWYRQDPGQGLRLIYYSQIVNDFQKGDIAEGYSVSREKKESFPLTVTSAQKNPTAFYLCASSSGQGGTEAFFGQGTRLTVV.

The rearrangement uses TRBV27 and TRBJ1-5, with D unclear. The germline CDR1 and CDR2 sequences are MNHEY and SMNVEV (reference sequence). The CDR3 is made up of 12 amino acids. Trimming removed 4 bases at V and 9 bases at J, with 10 bases between. Written as DNA, the CDR3 is TGTGCCAGCAGTTCTGCGGGTCGGCCCCAGCATTTT. It translates to CASSSAGRPQHF.

The gene calls are TRBV18 and TRBJ2-7; 8 positions match TRBD1. Per germline, CDR1 KGHSH and CDR2 LQKENI. The CDR3 covers 15 residues. The trim removed 3 bases at V and 2 bases at J, leaving 6 bases unmatched. The CDR3 region is CASSPDRGSPYEQYF. CDR3 nucleotides: TGTGCCAGCTCACCCGACAGGGGAAGTCCCTACGAGCAGTACTTC. Looking up the rest from reference TRBV18 and TRBJ2-7 gives the full variable domain: NAGVMQNPRHLVRRRGQEARLRCSPMKGHSHVYWYRQLPEEGLKFMVYLQKENIIDESGMPKERFSAEFPKEGPSILRIQQVVRGDSAAYFCASSPDRGSPYEQYFGPGTRLTVT.

The J gene is TRBJ1-2, the V gene TRBV5-1, with D unclear. The germline V and J ends were trimmed by 2 bases and 5 bases, with 10 bases remaining between them. Germline CDR1 and CDR2: SGHRS and YFSETQ. The CDR3 length is 13 residues. This CDR3 reads CASSLIQSYGYTF. DNA of the CDR3: TGCGCCAGCAGCTTAATTCAGTCGTATGGCTACACCTTC.